The rows below give T cell receptor beta chains drawn from one sample of a study of T cells in Graves' hyperthyroidism and ophthalmopathy. Via MiXCR, TCRdb re-called the multiplex PCR reads, giving one row per CDR3 protein. The profile covers hundreds of thousands of distinct CDR3 sequences, with around 15% appearing a single time and approximately 19% taken by the ten largest. The material sequenced was blood. Every receptor here comes from a woman aged 55-70 years with Graves' ophthalmopathy. Each CDR3 is given with its conserved first and last residue. The D gene is left open where the match is weak. Size values are once, few and many counts, or a class for expanded clones, and some rows have none.

clone_size	v_call	d_call	j_call	cdr3_aa	cdr3_nt
few	TRBV5-4	TRBD1	TRBJ1-4	CASSYRGRGEKLFF	TGTGCCAGCAGCTACAGGGGCCGTGGAGAAAAACTGTTTTTT
many	TRBV2	.	TRBJ2-1	CASSDSKNEQFF	TGTGCCAGCTCGGACAGTAAAAATGAGCAGTTCTTC
few	TRBV20-1	TRBD2	TRBJ2-3	CSAPTSGGHMGTQYF	TGCAGTGCCCCGACTAGCGGGGGACACATGGGTACGCAGTATTTT
medium-sized	TRBV3-1	.	TRBJ2-1	CASSQSGSNEQFF	TGTGCCAGCAGCCAATCCGGGAGCAATGAGCAGTTCTTC
many	TRBV6-1	.	TRBJ1-2	CASSESGGGYTF	TGTGCCAGCAGTGAGAGCGGGGGTGGCTACACCTTC
.	TRBV15	.	TRBJ2-2	CATSRELGQNTGELFF	TGTGCCACCAGCAGGGAACTGGGACAGAACACCGGGGAGCTGTTTTTT
many	TRBV5-1	.	TRBJ2-7	CASSFAGASGAPSYEQYF	TGCGCCAGCAGCTTTGCGGGGGCTAGCGGCGCGCCGTCCTACGAGCAGTACTTC
many	TRBV29-1	TRBD2	TRBJ2-3	CSVEGLAGGLTDTQYF	TGCAGCGTTGAAGGGCTAGCGGGAGGGCTCACAGATACGCAGTATTTT
many	TRBV2	.	TRBJ2-5	CASSEAPGGLQETQYF	TGTGCCAGCAGTGAAGCACCAGGGGGGCTCCAAGAGACCCAGTACTTC
many	TRBV6-1	.	TRBJ2-1	CASSLTGTNNEQFF	TGTGCCAGCAGTTTAACAGGGACTAACAATGAGCAGTTCTTC
few	TRBV30	.	TRBJ1-1	CAWSGTGLTYMNTEAFF	TGTGCCTGGAGTGGTACAGGATTAACTTACATGAACACTGAAGCTTTCTTT
.	TRBV5-1	.	TRBJ2-1	CASSLLRQSSYNEQFF	TGCGCCAGCAGCTTACTACGTCAGAGCTCCTACAATGAGCAGTTCTTC
.	TRBV20-1	TRBD1	TRBJ2-7	CSARDPGQGSHEQYF	TGCAGTGCTAGAGATCCGGGACAGGGGTCCCACGAGCAGTACTTC
.	TRBV10-3	TRBD2	TRBJ2-1	CAISARGLAGIEFF	TGTGCCATCAGTGCTCGAGGACTAGCGGGAATTGAGTTCTTC
.	TRBV18	TRBD2	TRBJ2-7	CASSDRVTSGRSAYEQYF	TGTGCCAGCTCGGACAGGGTGACTAGCGGGAGATCCGCCTACGAGCAGTACTTC
many	TRBV10-3	TRBD1	TRBJ2-7	CAISDGGQAYEQYF	TGTGCCATCAGTGACGGTGGACAGGCCTACGAGCAGTACTTC
few	TRBV27	.	TRBJ2-6	CASSALARGAGANVLTF	TGTGCCAGCAGTGCCCTCGCCCGGGGTGCTGGGGCCAACGTCCTGACTTTC
many	TRBV27	TRBD2	TRBJ2-1	CASSFLTGTSDEQFF	TGTGCCAGCAGTTTTCTTACCGGGACTAGTGATGAGCAGTTCTTC
.	TRBV6-2/TRBV6-3	.	TRBJ2-1	CASSYSPLVRGEQFF	TGTGCCAGCAGTTACTCCCCACTAGTCCGGGGTGAGCAGTTCTTC
many	TRBV30	TRBD1	TRBJ2-3	CAWSVGQGDTDTQYF	TGTGCCTGGAGTGTTGGTCAGGGGGACACAGATACGCAGTATTTT
few	TRBV20-1	.	TRBJ2-3	CSAAARSGETDTQYF	TGCAGTGCCGCCGCGAGAAGCGGAGAAACAGATACGCAGTATTTT
.	TRBV20-1	.	TRBJ1-2	CSAPLVRGYGYTF	TGCAGTGCCCCGTTGGTGAGGGGCTATGGCTACACCTTC
many	TRBV6-5	.	TRBJ2-7	CASSYRTQGSEQYF	TGTGCCAGCAGTTACCGCACCCAGGGAAGCGAGCAGTACTTC
.	TRBV13	TRBD2	TRBJ2-1	CASSLTLAGAHYNEQFF	TGTGCCAGCAGTTTAACACTAGCGGGAGCCCACTACAATGAGCAGTTCTTC
.	TRBV6-1	.	TRBJ2-1	CASSPLRRGIQETQFF	TGTGCCAGCAGTCCCCTGCGCAGGGGCATCCAAGAGACCCAGTTCTTC
many	TRBV3-1	.	TRBJ2-5	CASSQVIRRAQETQYF	TGTGCCAGCAGCCAAGTTATTAGGAGAGCTCAAGAGACCCAGTACTTC
few	TRBV20-1	.	TRBJ2-3	CSASGGIGTDTQYF	TGCAGTGCTAGCGGCGGGATTGGCACAGATACGCAGTATTTT
many	TRBV4-2	.	TRBJ2-1	CASSQGVAGKQFF	TGTGCCAGCAGCCAAGGGGTCGCAGGAAAGCAGTTCTTC
many	TRBV4-1	TRBD2	TRBJ2-5	CASSQGELAGGRGETQYF	TGCGCCAGCAGCCAAGGCGAACTAGCGGGAGGTCGGGGAGAGACCCAGTACTTC
few	TRBV27	.	TRBJ2-7	CASSHALTLGAYEQYF	TGTGCCAGCAGCCACGCCCTCACCCTGGGAGCCTACGAGCAGTACTTC
many	TRBV3-1	TRBD2	TRBJ2-1	CASSQTSPSYNEQFF	TGTGCCAGCAGCCAGACTAGCCCTTCCTACAATGAGCAGTTCTTC
many	TRBV27	.	TRBJ2-3	CASSLTLPTDTQYF	TGTGCCAGCAGTTTAACTCTCCCCACAGATACGCAGTATTTT
.	TRBV20-1	.	TRBJ1-6	CSASFSTGAGSPLHF	TGCAGTGCTAGTTTTTCAACGGGGGCTGGATCACCCCTCCACTTT
many	TRBV20-1	.	TRBJ1-1	CSATTDLGTEAFF	TGCAGTGCTACCACAGACCTGGGGACTGAAGCTTTCTTT
few	TRBV7-3	.	TRBJ2-2	CASSLQGPSNTGELFF	TGTGCCAGCAGCTTACAGGGACCATCGAACACCGGGGAGCTGTTTTTT
many	TRBV28	.	TRBJ1-1	CASSSREGDFF	TGTGCCAGCAGCAGCAGGGAGGGTGATTTCTTT
few	TRBV28	.	TRBJ1-1	CASSFLGASMNTEAFF	TGTGCCAGCAGTTTTTTGGGGGCGTCTATGAACACTGAAGCTTTCTTT